This T cell receptor beta chain was observed in a study of shared clonotypes between healthy human individuals. About the research overall: Aged 18 to 49, the donors were a couple of women and a few men. Study-wide points: The sampled material consisted only of blood, and tissue repertoires are likely to differ.

A note on this clone: The antigen is undetermined.

Several immunoSEQ plates received, in even portions, the genomic DNA of each subset. Ten immunoSEQ deep assay plates were used by the authors to sequence unsorted PBMC DNA. Data came from immunoSEQ multiplex PCR; TCRdb stores just in-frame clones and leaves some out. The data contain approximately 500,000 clones, 81% of them singletons. Germline lookup yields CDR1 MNHNS and CDR2 SASEGT. V gave up 6 bases and J gave up 5 bases; unmatched junction bases: 5. The CDR3 has 15 residues. The origin of this receptor is a woman aged 35 to 49 in good health. Some clones in this sample may be carry-over from other donors' samples. The rearrangement uses TRBV6-1 and TRBJ2-2; 11 nucleotides match TRBD1. The specimen was PBMCs. The CDR3 here is CASRWGQGETGELFF. The CDR3 nucleotides read TGTGCCAGCAGGTGGGGACAGGGGGAAACCGGGGAGCTGTTTTTT.